This T cell receptor beta chain was sequenced during a study of PD-L1 blockade in urothelial cancer. Overall study context: Males with urothelial cancer arising in the bladder constituted about 85% of the roughly 30 patients. Between 0 and 3 chemotherapy regimens preceded treatment for each patient. Blood was evaluated 3 weeks (second dose) and 6 weeks after therapy began.

Study results and limitations: Expansion of tumor-associated blood clones at 3 weeks was greater in durable-benefit patients.

The assay was immunoSEQ multiplex PCR, and TCRdb's table has in-frame clones only and misses some. The sample consists of fewer than 45,000 clones, about 83% of them appearing once. As concerns this clone: The antigen is undetermined.

The receptor was derived from a man in his 60s with urothelial cancer. Material: PBMCs, obtained around atezolizumab (anti-PD-L1) treatment.

The CDR3 loop reads CASSRGTERATNEKLFF. CDR3 DNA sequence: TGTGCCAGCAGCCGCGGGACAGAAAGAGCAACTAATGAAAAACTGTTTTTT. This chain connects TRBV5-4 to TRBJ1-4, with 7 bases that match TRBD1. The J segment lost 0 bases and the V segment lost 4 bases, leaving 9 bases of the junction unmatched. Per the germline V gene, CDR1 is SGHNT and CDR2 is YYREEE (reference sequence). There are 17 residues in the CDR3.